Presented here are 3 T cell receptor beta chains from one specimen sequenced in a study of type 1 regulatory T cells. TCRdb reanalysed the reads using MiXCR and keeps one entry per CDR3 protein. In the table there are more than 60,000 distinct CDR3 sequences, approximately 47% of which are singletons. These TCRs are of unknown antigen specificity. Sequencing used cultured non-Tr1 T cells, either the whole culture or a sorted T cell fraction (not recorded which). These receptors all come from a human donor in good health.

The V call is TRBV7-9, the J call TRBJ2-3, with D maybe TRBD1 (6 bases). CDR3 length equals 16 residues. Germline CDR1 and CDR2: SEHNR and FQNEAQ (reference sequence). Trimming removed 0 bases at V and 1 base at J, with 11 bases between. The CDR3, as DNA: TGTGCCAGCAGCTTAGCCTTACAGGGACGCACAGATACGCAGTATTTT. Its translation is CASSLALQGRTDTQYF.

The CDR3 spells CASSSQLAGRLGEQYF. DNA for the CDR3: TGTGCCAGCAGCTCCCAGTTAGCGGGGAGATTGGGCGAGCAGTACTTC. The V gene is TRBV7-2, the J gene TRBJ2-7, with 8 bases identical to TRBD2. The V gene's germline CDR1 is SGHTA and CDR2 FQGNSA. Trimming at V came to 4 bases and at J to 6 bases, leaving 14 bases not matched to a gene. The CDR3 loop spans 16 amino acids.

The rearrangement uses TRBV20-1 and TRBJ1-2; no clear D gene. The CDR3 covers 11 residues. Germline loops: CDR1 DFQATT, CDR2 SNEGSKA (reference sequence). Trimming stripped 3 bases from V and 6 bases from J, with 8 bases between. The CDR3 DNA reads TGCAGTGCTAGCGGGATGGATGGCTACACCTTC. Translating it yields CSASGMDGYTF.